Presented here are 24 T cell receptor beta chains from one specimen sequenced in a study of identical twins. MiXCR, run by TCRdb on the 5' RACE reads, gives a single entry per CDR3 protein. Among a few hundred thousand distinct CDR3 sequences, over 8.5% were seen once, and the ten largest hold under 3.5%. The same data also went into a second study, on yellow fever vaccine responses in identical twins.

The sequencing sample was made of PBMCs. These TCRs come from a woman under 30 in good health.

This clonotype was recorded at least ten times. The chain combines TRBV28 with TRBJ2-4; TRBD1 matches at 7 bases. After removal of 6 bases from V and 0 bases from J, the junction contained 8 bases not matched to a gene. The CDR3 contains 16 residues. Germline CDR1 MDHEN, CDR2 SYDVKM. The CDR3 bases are TGTGCCAGCAGCCGTCCCGGGACAGTAGCCAAAAACATTCAGTACTTC. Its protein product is CASSRPGTVAKNIQYF.

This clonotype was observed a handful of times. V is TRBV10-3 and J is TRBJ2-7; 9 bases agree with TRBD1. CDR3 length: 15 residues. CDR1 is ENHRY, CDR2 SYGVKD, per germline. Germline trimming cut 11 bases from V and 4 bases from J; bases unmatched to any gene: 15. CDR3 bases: TGTGCCGTCACAGGGCCGGGACAGGGTATGTACGAGCAGTACTTC. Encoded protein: CAVTGPGQGMYEQYF.

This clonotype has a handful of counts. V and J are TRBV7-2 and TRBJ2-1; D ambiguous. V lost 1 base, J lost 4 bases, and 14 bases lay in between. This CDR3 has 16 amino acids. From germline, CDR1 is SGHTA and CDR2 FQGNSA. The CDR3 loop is CASSLGPGPAYNEQFF. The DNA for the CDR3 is TGTGCCAGCAGCTTAGGGCCGGGCCCGGCGTACAATGAGCAGTTCTTC.

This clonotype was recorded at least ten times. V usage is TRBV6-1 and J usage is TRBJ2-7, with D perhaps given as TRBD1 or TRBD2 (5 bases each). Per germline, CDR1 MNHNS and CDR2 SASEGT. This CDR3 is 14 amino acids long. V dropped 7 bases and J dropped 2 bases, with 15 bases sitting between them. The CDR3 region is CASTLDGGTYEQYF. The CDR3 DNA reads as TGTGCCAGCACCTTAGATGGGGGAACCTACGAGCAGTACTTC.

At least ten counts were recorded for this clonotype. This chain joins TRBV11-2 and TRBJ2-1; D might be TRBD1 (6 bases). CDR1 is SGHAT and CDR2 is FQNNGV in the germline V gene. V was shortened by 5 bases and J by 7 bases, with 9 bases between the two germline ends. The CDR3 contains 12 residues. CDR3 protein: CASSVQGNEQFF. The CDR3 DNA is TGTGCCAGCAGCGTACAGGGAAATGAGCAGTTCTTC. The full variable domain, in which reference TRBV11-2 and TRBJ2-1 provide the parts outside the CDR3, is EAGVAQSPRYKIIEKRQSVAFWCNPISGHATLYWYQQILGQGPKLLIQFQNNGVVDDSQLPKDRFSAERLKGVDSTLKIQPAKLEDSAVYLCASSVQGNEQFFGPGTRLTVL.

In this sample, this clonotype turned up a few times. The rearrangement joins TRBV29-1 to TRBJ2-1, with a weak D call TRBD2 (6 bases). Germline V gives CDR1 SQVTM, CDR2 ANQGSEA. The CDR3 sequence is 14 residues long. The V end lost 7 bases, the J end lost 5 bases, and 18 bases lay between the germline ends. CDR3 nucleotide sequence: TGCAGCGCAACGAGGTGGGACTTAAACAATGAGCAGTTCTTC. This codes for CSATRWDLNNEQFF.

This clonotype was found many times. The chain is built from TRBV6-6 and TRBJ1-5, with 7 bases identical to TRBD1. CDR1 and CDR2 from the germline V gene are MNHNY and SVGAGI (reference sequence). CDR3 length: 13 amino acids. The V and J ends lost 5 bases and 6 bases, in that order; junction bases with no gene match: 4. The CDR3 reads CASSDREVQPQHF. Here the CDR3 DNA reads TGTGCCAGCAGTGACAGGGAGGTTCAGCCCCAGCATTTT.

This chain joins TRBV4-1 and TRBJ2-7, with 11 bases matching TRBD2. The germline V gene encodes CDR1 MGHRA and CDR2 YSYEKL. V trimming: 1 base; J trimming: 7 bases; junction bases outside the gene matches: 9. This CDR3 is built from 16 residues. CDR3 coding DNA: TGCGCCAGCAGCCAAGCGCCGGGACTAGCGGCTGGGGAGCAGTACTTC. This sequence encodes CASSQAPGLAAGEQYF.

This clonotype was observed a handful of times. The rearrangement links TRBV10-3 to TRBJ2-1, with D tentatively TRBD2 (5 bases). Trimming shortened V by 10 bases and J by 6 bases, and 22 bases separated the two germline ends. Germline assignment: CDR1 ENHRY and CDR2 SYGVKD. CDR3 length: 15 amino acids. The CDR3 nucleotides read TGTGCCACTACGTCGGGATTGCAGCAGCGCAATGAGCAGTTCTTC. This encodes CATTSGLQQRNEQFF.

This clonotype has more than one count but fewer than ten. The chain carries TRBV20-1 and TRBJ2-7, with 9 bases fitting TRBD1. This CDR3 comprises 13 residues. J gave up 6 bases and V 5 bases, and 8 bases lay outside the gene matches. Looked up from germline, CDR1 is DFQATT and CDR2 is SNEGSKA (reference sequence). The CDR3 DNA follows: TGCAGTGCTGAATTCACAGGGGGCGGCGAGCAGTACTTC. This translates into CSAEFTGGGEQYF.

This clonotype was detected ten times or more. The CDR3 spells CSAKPTGRTGELFF. As DNA, the CDR3 is TGCAGTGCCAAACCGACAGGGAGAACCGGGGAGCTGTTTTTT. The chain combines TRBV20-1 with TRBJ2-2; 7 nucleotides align to TRBD1. Germline V CDR1 and CDR2: DFQATT, SNEGSKA (reference sequence). V lost 6 bases and J lost 5; bases outside the gene matches: 9. The CDR3 totals 14 residues.

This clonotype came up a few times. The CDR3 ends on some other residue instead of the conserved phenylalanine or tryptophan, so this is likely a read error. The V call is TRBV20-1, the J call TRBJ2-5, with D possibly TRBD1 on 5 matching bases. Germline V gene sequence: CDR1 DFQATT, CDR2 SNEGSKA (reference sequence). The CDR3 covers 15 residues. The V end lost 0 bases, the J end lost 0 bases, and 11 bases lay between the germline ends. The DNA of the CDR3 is TGCAGTGCTAGAGATTCACGACAGCACCAAGAGACCCAGTACCTC. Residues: CSARDSRQHQETQYL.

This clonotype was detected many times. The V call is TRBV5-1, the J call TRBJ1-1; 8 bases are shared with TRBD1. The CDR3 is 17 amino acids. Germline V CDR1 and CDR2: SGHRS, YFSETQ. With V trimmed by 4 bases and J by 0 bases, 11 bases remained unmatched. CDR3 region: CASSQTQGAGLNTEAFF. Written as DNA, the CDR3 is TGCGCCAGCAGCCAAACCCAGGGGGCGGGACTGAACACTGAAGCTTTCTTT. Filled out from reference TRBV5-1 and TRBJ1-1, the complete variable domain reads KAGVTQTPRYLIKTRGQQVTLSCSPISGHRSVSWYQQTPGQGLQFLFEYFSETQRNKGNFPGRFSGRQFSNSRSEMNVSTLELGDSALYLCASSQTQGAGLNTEAFFGQGTRLTVV.

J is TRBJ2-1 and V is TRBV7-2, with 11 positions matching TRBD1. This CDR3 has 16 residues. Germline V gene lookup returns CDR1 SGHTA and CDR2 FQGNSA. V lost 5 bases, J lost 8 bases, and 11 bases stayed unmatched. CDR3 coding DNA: TGTGCCAGCAGCCGGTTTTTTGGACAGGGGGCAGATGAGCAGTTCTTC. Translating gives CASSRFFGQGADEQFF.

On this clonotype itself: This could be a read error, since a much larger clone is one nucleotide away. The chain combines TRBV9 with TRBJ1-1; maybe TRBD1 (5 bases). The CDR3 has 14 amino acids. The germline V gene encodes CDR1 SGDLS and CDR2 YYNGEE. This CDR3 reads CASSVGGMNTKAFF. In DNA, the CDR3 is TGTGCCAGCAGCGTAGGGGGCATGAACACTAAAGCTTTCTTT.

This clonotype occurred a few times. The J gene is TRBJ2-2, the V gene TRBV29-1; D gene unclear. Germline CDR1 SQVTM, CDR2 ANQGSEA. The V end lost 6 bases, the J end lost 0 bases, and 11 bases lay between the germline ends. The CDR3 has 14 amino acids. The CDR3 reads CSVSLAANTGELFF. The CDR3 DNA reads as TGCAGCGTCTCATTAGCTGCGAACACCGGGGAGCTGTTTTTT.

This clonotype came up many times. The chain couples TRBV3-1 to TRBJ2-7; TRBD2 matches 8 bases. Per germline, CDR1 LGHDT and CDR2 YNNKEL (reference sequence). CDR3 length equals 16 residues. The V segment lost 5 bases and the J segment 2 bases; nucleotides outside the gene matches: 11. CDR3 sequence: CASSKPGTSGTYEQYF. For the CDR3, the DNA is TGTGCCAGCAGCAAGCCGGGAACTAGCGGTACCTACGAGCAGTACTTC.

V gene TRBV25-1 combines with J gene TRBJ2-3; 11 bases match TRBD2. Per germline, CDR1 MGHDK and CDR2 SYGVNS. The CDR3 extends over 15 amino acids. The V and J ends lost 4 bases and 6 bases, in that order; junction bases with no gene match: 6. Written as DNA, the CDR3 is TGTGCCAGCAGTGTAGCGGGAGGGCGAGGCGATACGCAGTATTTT. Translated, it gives CASSVAGGRGDTQYF.

CDR3 nucleotide sequence: TGCGCCAGCAGCCAACCTAGCGGGGAATCCTACGAGCAGTACTTC. Protein: CASSQPSGESYEQYF. The chain has TRBV4-1 and TRBJ2-7; 9 bases are shared with TRBD2. The CDR3 has 15 residues. Germline V gives CDR1 MGHRA, CDR2 YSYEKL. After removal of 2 bases from V and 1 base from J, the junction contained 3 bases not matched to a gene.

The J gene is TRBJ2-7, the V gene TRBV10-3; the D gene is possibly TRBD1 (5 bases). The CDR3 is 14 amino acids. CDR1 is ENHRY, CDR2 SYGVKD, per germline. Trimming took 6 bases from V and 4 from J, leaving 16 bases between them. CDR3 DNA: TGTGCCATCAGGGTAGATAGGGGTCGGTACGAGCAGTACTTC. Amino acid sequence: CAIRVDRGRYEQYF.

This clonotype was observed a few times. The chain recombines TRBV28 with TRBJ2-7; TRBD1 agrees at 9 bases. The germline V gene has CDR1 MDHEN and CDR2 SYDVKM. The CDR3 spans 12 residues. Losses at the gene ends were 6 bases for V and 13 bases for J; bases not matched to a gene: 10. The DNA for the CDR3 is TGTGCCAGCAGCCCCCCGGGACAGGGTCCTTACTTC. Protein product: CASSPPGQGPYF.

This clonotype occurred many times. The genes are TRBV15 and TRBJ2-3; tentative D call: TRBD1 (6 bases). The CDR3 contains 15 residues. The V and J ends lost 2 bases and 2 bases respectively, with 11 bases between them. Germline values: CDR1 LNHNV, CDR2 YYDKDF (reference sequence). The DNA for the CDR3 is TGTGCCACCAGCAGAAATGGACAGTTCACAGATACGCAGTATTTT. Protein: CATSRNGQFTDTQYF.

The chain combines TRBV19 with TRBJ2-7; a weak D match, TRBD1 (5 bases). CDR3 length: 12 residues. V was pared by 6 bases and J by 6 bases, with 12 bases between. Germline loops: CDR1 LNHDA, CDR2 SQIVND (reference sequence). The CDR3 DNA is TGTGCCAGTAGCAACCCAGACAGCGAGCAGTACTTC. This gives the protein CASSNPDSEQYF.

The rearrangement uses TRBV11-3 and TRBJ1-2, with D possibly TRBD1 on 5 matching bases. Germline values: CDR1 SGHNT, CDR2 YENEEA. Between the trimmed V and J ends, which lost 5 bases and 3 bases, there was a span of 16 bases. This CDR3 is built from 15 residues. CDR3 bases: TGTGCCAGCAGCCTGCAGGGTCCCACGGACTATGGCTACACCTTC. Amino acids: CASSLQGPTDYGYTF. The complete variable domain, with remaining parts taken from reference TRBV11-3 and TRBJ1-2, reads EAGVVQSPRYKIIEKKQPVAFWCNPISGHNTLYWYLQNLGQGPELLIRYENEEAVDDSQLPKDRFSAERLKGVDSTLKIQPAELGDSAVYLCASSLQGPTDYGYTFGSGTRLTVV.